A single sample is the source of the 30 T cell receptor beta chains below, sequenced in a study of cytomegalovirus exposure and HLA in healthy donors. The method was immunoSEQ multiplex PCR; TCRdb's version includes in-frame clones alone and lacks a portion of them. The sample yields tens of thousands of clones, roughly 93% seen once. Sample: PBMCs. These receptors were taken from a woman between 18 and 29 years old in good health and CMV-seropositive.

The chain recombines TRBV5-6 with TRBJ2-1, with 9 bases that match TRBD2. The CDR3 extends over 14 amino acids. Unmatched junction bases numbered 2, after V lost 2 bases and J lost 5 bases. Germline assignment: CDR1 SGHDT and CDR2 YYEEEE. The CDR3: CASSFIAGDNEQFF. In DNA form, the CDR3 reads TGTGCCAGCAGCTTTATAGCGGGAGACAATGAGCAGTTCTTC.

This clone was detected only once. CDR3 nucleotide sequence: TGTGCCACCAGCAGAGCAGGCGGGGAGCTGTTTTTT. Translating it yields CATSRAGGELFF. The chain links TRBV15 to TRBJ2-2; the D is unclear. Germline-derived CDR1 and CDR2 are LNHNV and YYDKDF (reference sequence). Trimming shortened V by 1 base and J by 7 bases, and 4 bases separated the two germline ends. CDR3 length: 12 amino acids.

The chain combines TRBV2 with TRBJ1-6; tentatively, D is TRBD1 (5 bases). Trimming shortened V by 6 bases and J by 8 bases, and 29 bases separated the two germline ends. Germline values: CDR1 SNHLY, CDR2 FYNNEI. The CDR3 sequence is 19 residues long. The CDR3 region is CASRAEKTSGQGWDSPLHF. The DNA of the CDR3 is TGTGCCAGCAGGGCAGAGAAGACGAGTGGGCAGGGTTGGGATTCACCCCTCCACTTT.

V and J are TRBV9 and TRBJ1-3, with D perhaps TRBD1 (6 bases). The CDR3 has 16 residues. V lost 0 bases to trimming and J lost 0 bases, with 10 bases between them. Per germline, CDR1 SGDLS and CDR2 YYNGEE. In DNA, the CDR3 is TGTGCCAGCAGCGTAGACGGGGGGCTCTCTGGAAACACCATATATTTT. Its protein is CASSVDGGLSGNTIYF. The full variable domain, rest sourced from reference TRBV9 and TRBJ1-3, is DSGVTQTPKHLITATGQRVTLRCSPRSGDLSVYWYQQSLDQGLQFLIQYYNGEERAKGNILERFSAQQFPDLHSELNLSSLELGDSALYFCASSVDGGLSGNTIYFGEGSWLTVV.

This chain joins TRBV6-1 and TRBJ1-4, with TRBD1 identical over 11 bases. Looked up from germline, CDR1 is MNHNS and CDR2 is SASEGT. CDR3 size: 15 residues. V trimming: 6 bases; J trimming: 7 bases; junction bases outside the gene matches: 7. DNA for the CDR3: TGTGCCAGCAGCCCCCGGACAGGGGGCTTTGAAAAACTGTTTTTT. Its protein product is CASSPRTGGFEKLFF.

The genes are TRBV4-2 and TRBJ2-7; tentative D call: TRBD2 (5 bases). Germline V gene lookup returns CDR1 LGHNA and CDR2 YNFKEQ. V shed 0 bases and J shed 7 bases, with 16 bases lying between them. The CDR3 length is 15 residues. CDR3 sequence (DNA): TGTGCCAGCAGCCAAGAGATCACCACTGAGGGAGAGCAGTACTTC. Translating it yields CASSQEITTEGEQYF.

This clone was seen a single time. V and J are TRBV28 and TRBJ2-2, with 11 positions matching TRBD1. Germline trimming cut 10 bases from V and 2 bases from J; bases unmatched to any gene: 9. This CDR3 spans 16 amino acids. CDR1 MDHEN and CDR2 SYDVKM come from the germline V gene. The CDR3 reads CAIRRDRGGNTGELFF. The CDR3 coding sequence is TGTGCCATCAGGCGGGACAGGGGGGGAAACACCGGGGAGCTGTTTTTT.

The rearrangement links TRBV7-9 to TRBJ1-4, with 7 bases that match TRBD1. The CDR3 has 14 residues. CDR1 SEHNR and CDR2 FQNEAQ come from the germline V gene (reference sequence). With V trimmed by 5 bases and J by 4 bases, 4 bases remained unmatched. The CDR3, as DNA: TGTGCCAGCAGCCCGGGACAGCTTAATGAAAAACTGTTTTTT. Its translation is CASSPGQLNEKLFF.

This clone was found once. The J gene is TRBJ2-7, the V gene TRBV5-1, with 7 bases identical to TRBD1. Trimming took 1 base from V and 3 from J; bases not matched to a gene: 4. This CDR3 is built from 14 residues. Per the germline V gene, CDR1 is SGHRS and CDR2 is YFSETQ. The DNA of the CDR3 is TGCGCCAGCAGCTTGAGGACAGGATTCTACGAGCAGTACTTC. Translating it yields CASSLRTGFYEQYF.

This chain uses TRBV9 with TRBJ2-5; 8 bases agree with TRBD1. Per the germline V gene, CDR1 is SGDLS and CDR2 is YYNGEE. The CDR3 runs to 16 residues. The V segment lost 3 bases and the J segment 2 bases; nucleotides outside the gene matches: 9. In DNA form, the CDR3 reads TGTGCCAGCAGCGCGACAGGGGCTGGTTCGCAAGAGACCCAGTACTTC. It specifies CASSATGAGSQETQYF. The full variable domain, its missing parts supplied by reference TRBV9 and TRBJ2-5, is DSGVTQTPKHLITATGQRVTLRCSPRSGDLSVYWYQQSLDQGLQFLIQYYNGEERAKGNILERFSAQQFPDLHSELNLSSLELGDSALYFCASSATGAGSQETQYFGPGTRLLVL.

The rearrangement links TRBV7-2 to TRBJ2-1; 10 bases are a match to TRBD2. This CDR3 comprises 15 residues. CDR1 and CDR2 (germline): SGHTA, FQGNSA. After removal of 8 bases from V and 4 bases from J, the junction contained 8 bases not matched to a gene. Here the CDR3 reads CASASSSGRYNEQFF. The CDR3 region has the DNA TGTGCCAGCGCTTCATCTAGCGGGAGATACAATGAGCAGTTCTTC.

This clone came up once. The rearrangement uses TRBV11-1 and TRBJ2-1; 9 nucleotides match TRBD2. Germline-derived CDR1 and CDR2 are SGHAT and FQDESV (reference sequence). The CDR3 is 16 amino acids. V lost 5 bases, J lost 4 bases, and 9 bases stayed unmatched. The CDR3 DNA follows: TGTGCCAGCAGCCCATTAGGGCTAGCGGGGTACAATGAGCAGTTCTTC. It translates to CASSPLGLAGYNEQFF.

The V gene is TRBV7-3, the J gene TRBJ1-1; D unresolved. Germline loops: CDR1 SGHTA, CDR2 FQGTGA. Deletions cut 5 bases from V and 7 bases from J, with 17 bases between. The CDR3 consists of 14 residues. CDR3 DNA sequence: TGTGCCAGCAGCCTGCCCCCTGGGGAGGATGAAGCTTTCTTT. Translated: CASSLPPGEDEAFF. Complete variable domain (other parts from reference TRBV7-3 and TRBJ1-1): GAGVSQTPSNKVTEKGKYVELRCDPISGHTALYWYRQSLGQGPEFLIYFQGTGAADDSGLPNDRFFAVRPEGSVSTLKIQRTERGDSAVYLCASSLPPGEDEAFFGQGTRLTVV.

This chain joins TRBV18 and TRBJ2-5; 10 nucleotides line up with TRBD2. Per germline, CDR1 KGHSH and CDR2 LQKENI. The V and J ends lost 1 base and 2 bases, in that order; junction bases with no gene match: 7. The CDR3 runs 17 residues. CDR3 DNA: TGTGCCAGCTCACCACAGGCTAGCGGGGGACTACAAGAGACCCAGTACTTC. Translating it yields CASSPQASGGLQETQYF.

The chain carries TRBV14 and TRBJ2-1; 7 bases are shared with TRBD1. CDR3 length: 16 amino acids. The V and J ends lost 1 base and 1 base, in that order; junction bases with no gene match: 4. Germline CDR1 reads SGHDN; CDR2 reads FVKESK. The CDR3 DNA reads TGTGCCAGCAGCCAAGTACAACAGGGGTCCTACAATGAGCAGTTCTTC. This translates into CASSQVQQGSYNEQFF.

This rearrangement joins TRBV25-1 to TRBJ2-7; TRBD1 matches at 10 bases. The germline gives CDR1 MGHDK, CDR2 SYGVNS. V lost 3 bases, J lost 3 bases, and 8 bases stayed unmatched. The CDR3 length is 16 residues. The CDR3: CASSEMTGGYFYEQYF. DNA for the CDR3: TGTGCCAGCAGTGAGATGACAGGGGGCTATTTCTACGAGCAGTACTTC.

The rearrangement links TRBV11-2 to TRBJ2-1; TRBD2 might be the D (5 bases). V lost 5 bases to trimming and J lost 6 bases, with 17 bases between them. CDR1 is SGHAT and CDR2 is FQNNGV in the germline V gene. CDR3 size: 15 residues. For the CDR3, the DNA is TGTGCCAGCAGCGGGCGGGTGTTAGCCCCCAATGAGCAGTTCTTC. Translating it yields CASSGRVLAPNEQFF.

This chain connects TRBV5-8 to TRBJ2-3, with 12 positions matching TRBD2. The J segment lost 3 bases and the V segment lost 4 bases, leaving 9 bases of the junction unmatched. The CDR3 extends over 17 amino acids. The V gene's germline CDR1 is SGHTS and CDR2 YDEGEE. The CDR3 sequence is CASSARLAGVRTDTQYF. The CDR3 nucleotides are TGTGCCAGCAGCGCACGACTAGCGGGAGTCCGGACAGATACGCAGTATTTT.

The genes are TRBV5-1 and TRBJ1-2; the match to TRBD1 covers 7 bases. Germline V lookup: CDR1 SGHRS, CDR2 YFSETQ. J was trimmed by 3 bases and V by 0 bases; bases with no gene match: 2. This CDR3 comprises 14 residues. CDR3 sequence: CASSLGDRDYGYTF. CDR3 sequence (DNA): TGCGCCAGCAGCTTGGGCGACAGGGACTATGGCTACACCTTC.

The rearrangement links TRBV28 to TRBJ1-3; D may be TRBD1 (6 bases). CDR1 and CDR2 from the germline V gene are MDHEN and SYDVKM. This CDR3 region has 17 residues. The ends were cut back, 5 bases at V and 0 bases at J, with 17 bases in the middle. In DNA form, the CDR3 reads TGTGCCAGCAGTCCCGCGCTGACAGGTCTCTCTGGAAACACCATATATTTT. The encoded protein is CASSPALTGLSGNTIYF.

This clone showed up just once. The rearrangement joins TRBV5-1 to TRBJ1-6; D may be TRBD1 (6 bases). The germline CDR1 and CDR2 sequences are SGHRS and YFSETQ. The CDR3 runs to 14 residues. The V end was cut by 2 bases, the J end by 9 bases, with 12 bases between. DNA of the CDR3: TGCGCCAGCAGCTTTACAGGGACGGTTTCACCCCTCCACTTT. Encoded protein: CASSFTGTVSPLHF.

The J gene is TRBJ2-2, the V gene TRBV10-2; TRBD2 aligns across 8 bases. CDR3 size: 15 residues. Germline lookup yields CDR1 WSHSY and CDR2 SAAADI. Trimming cost V 6 bases and J 5 bases; bases outside gene matches: 8. CDR3 in amino acids: CASRPAGANTGELFF. In nucleotides, the CDR3 is TGCGCCAGCAGACCAGCGGGGGCCAATACCGGGGAGCTGTTTTTT.

This chain joins TRBV2 and TRBJ1-5; D is uncertain. CDR3 size: 15 residues. V lost 0 bases and J 6 bases, leaving 12 bases between the germline ends. CDR1 SNHLY and CDR2 FYNNEI come from the germline V gene. Here the CDR3 reads CASSEARREGQPQHF. In DNA, the CDR3 is TGTGCCAGCAGTGAAGCTCGGAGGGAAGGTCAGCCCCAGCATTTT.

V usage is TRBV13 and J usage is TRBJ2-7; D is perhaps TRBD2 (5 bases). Germline-derived CDR1 and CDR2 are PRHDT and FYEKMQ (reference sequence). Deletions cut 3 bases from V and 0 bases from J, with 6 bases between. The CDR3 totals 13 residues. The CDR3 reads CASSFGSSYEQYF. CDR3 in DNA: TGTGCCAGCAGCTTTGGGAGCTCCTACGAGCAGTACTTC.

J is TRBJ1-5 and V is TRBV6-1; TRBD1 agrees at 7 bases. V trimming: 6 bases; J trimming: 6 bases; junction bases outside the gene matches: 11. The length of the CDR3 is 15 residues. Germline V gene sequence: CDR1 MNHNS, CDR2 SASEGT. CDR3 in DNA: TGTGCCAGCAGAAAGGTGACAGGGAATGGTCAGCCCCAGCATTTT. This sequence encodes CASRKVTGNGQPQHF.

V usage is TRBV29-1 and J usage is TRBJ2-7; no reliable D call. The ends were cut back, 8 bases at V and 3 bases at J, with 23 bases in the middle. The CDR3 loop spans 15 amino acids. CDR1 is SQVTM, CDR2 ANQGSEA, per germline. In DNA, the CDR3 is TGCAGCCCCTGTGGGCAGACCCCTAAATTCTACGAGCAGTACTTC. Translated, it gives CSPCGQTPKFYEQYF.

The V and J genes are TRBV4-2 and TRBJ1-6, with D perhaps TRBD1 (6 bases). V was cut by 2 bases and J by 8 bases, with 7 bases left in between. The CDR3 contains 13 residues. Germline V CDR1 and CDR2: LGHNA, YNFKEQ. The CDR3 region has the DNA TGTGCCAGCAGCCAACACAGGGATTCACCCCTCCACTTT. This translates into CASSQHRDSPLHF.

The V and J genes are TRBV4-1 and TRBJ2-2; weak D call: TRBD1 (5 bases). CDR1 and CDR2 from the germline V gene are MGHRA and YSYEKL. Trimming left V 8 bases short and J 4 bases short, with 11 bases between. The CDR3 contains 13 residues. The CDR3 protein is CASSGLSTGELFF. For the CDR3, the DNA is TGCGCCAGCTCAGGGTTGAGCACCGGGGAGCTGTTTTTT.

CDR3 amino acids: CASRDSGLYEQYF. Here the CDR3 DNA reads TGTGCCAGCCGGGACAGCGGTCTCTACGAGCAGTACTTC. V gene TRBV27 combines with J gene TRBJ2-7; 7 positions agree with TRBD1. There are 13 residues in the CDR3. Unmatched junction bases numbered 7, after V lost 8 bases and J lost 3 bases. Germline V gene data show CDR1 as MNHEY and CDR2 as SMNVEV (reference sequence).

The chain carries TRBV28 and TRBJ1-5, with 8 bases fitting TRBD1. The length of the CDR3 is 14 residues. Germline V gene sequence: CDR1 MDHEN, CDR2 SYDVKM. J gave up 5 bases and V 6 bases, and 6 bases lay outside the gene matches. This CDR3 reads CASSRTGNYQPQHF. DNA for the CDR3: TGTGCCAGCAGCCGGACAGGGAATTATCAGCCCCAGCATTTT.